Listed here are 25 T cell receptor beta chains from one sample, sequenced in a study of response to subunit inactivated influenza vaccine. TCRdb fed the RT-PCR reads into MiXCR, producing one record per CDR3 protein. The table lists some 850,000 distinct CDR3 sequences, approximately 17% of them singletons. Sequencing was performed on PBMCs from blood, taken roughly 5 days after vaccination. All receptors come from a man aged 50 to 59 who received an inactivated influenza vaccine.

The chain is built from TRBV20-1 and TRBJ2-7, with 9 bases identical to TRBD2. The V gene end was trimmed by 3 bases and the J gene end by 2 bases; junction bases not matched to a gene: 5. Germline V gene lookup returns CDR1 DFQATT and CDR2 SNEGSKA (reference sequence). The CDR3 has 14 amino acids. In DNA, the CDR3 is TGCAGTGCTAGGGAGCGGGGGGACGCCTACGAGCAGTACTTC. Translation: CSARERGDAYEQYF.

This clonotype was counted between two and nine times. The chain combines TRBV4-3 with TRBJ2-1, with 8 nucleotides matching TRBD2. CDR3 length equals 15 residues. After removal of 1 base from V and 10 bases from J, the junction contained 9 bases not matched to a gene. The germline CDR1 and CDR2 sequences are LGHNA and YSLEER. The CDR3 DNA is TGCGCCAGCAGCCAAGTCGGGGGGGGTCCTGCGGAGCAGTTCTTC. Translated, it gives CASSQVGGGPAEQFF.

The chain uses TRBV20-1 and TRBJ2-1; TRBD1 aligns across 9 bases. With V trimmed by 0 bases and J by 7 bases, 7 bases remained unmatched. CDR3 size: 15 residues. CDR1 is DFQATT and CDR2 is SNEGSKA in the germline V gene (reference sequence). CDR3 bases: TGCAGTGCTAGAGATTCGACAGGGGGTAAGAATGAGCAGTTCTTC. Translated: CSARDSTGGKNEQFF.

The CDR3 region is CASSFQGTTFF. The CDR3, as DNA: TGTGCCAGCAGCTTCCAAGGTACGACTTTCTTT. V usage is TRBV7-2 and J usage is TRBJ1-1; no firm D call. This CDR3 spans 11 amino acids. V was shortened by 3 bases and J by 12 bases, with 11 bases between the two germline ends. Germline values: CDR1 SGHTA, CDR2 FQGNSA.

This clonotype was recorded only once. The chain recombines TRBV6-1 with TRBJ2-3; 13 bases are a match to TRBD2. Germline lookup yields CDR1 MNHNS and CDR2 SASEGT. The CDR3 totals 20 residues. V lost 2 bases, J lost 3 bases, and 14 bases stayed unmatched. CDR3 sequence: CASSEKGLAGILSATDTQYF. The CDR3 DNA is TGTGCCAGCAGTGAAAAGGGACTAGCGGGAATTCTGAGCGCGACAGATACGCAGTATTTT.

The chain uses TRBV11-2 and TRBJ2-5; 7 nucleotides line up with TRBD2. Germline V gene sequence: CDR1 SGHAT, CDR2 FQNNGV. Germline trimming cut 1 base from V and 5 bases from J; bases unmatched to any gene: 4. The CDR3 runs 14 residues. As DNA, the CDR3 is TGTGCCAGCAGCTTAGGAGCGGGATGGGAGACCCAGTACTTC. The encoded protein is CASSLGAGWETQYF.

This clonotype has at least ten counts. The rearrangement links TRBV5-1 to TRBJ2-7, with D perhaps matching TRBD1 (6 bases). The CDR3 is made up of 14 amino acids. The ends were cut back, 3 bases at V and 4 bases at J, with 14 bases in the middle. Per germline, CDR1 SGHRS and CDR2 YFSETQ. CDR3 sequence: CASSSGDLGYEQYF. Here the CDR3 DNA reads TGCGCCAGCAGCTCAGGGGATTTAGGGTACGAGCAGTACTTC.

This clonotype was seen a handful of times. The chain recombines TRBV9 with TRBJ1-2, with D perhaps matching TRBD1 (5 bases). From germline, CDR1 is SGDLS and CDR2 YYNGEE. This CDR3 has 15 residues. V lost 4 bases and J 0 bases, leaving 13 bases between the germline ends. The CDR3: CASSPRGVANYGYTF. For the CDR3, the DNA is TGTGCCAGCAGCCCCCGGGGGGTTGCTAACTATGGCTACACCTTC.

V and J are TRBV7-9 and TRBJ1-3, with 10 bases identical to TRBD1. Germline trimming cut 4 bases from V and 5 bases from J; bases unmatched to any gene: 5. The CDR3 runs to 15 residues. Germline V gives CDR1 SEHNR, CDR2 FQNEAQ (reference sequence). Written as DNA, the CDR3 is TGTGCCAGCAGCTCGGGGACAGGGGCGAGAAACACCATATATTTT. This translates into CASSSGTGARNTIYF.

This clonotype was seen a handful of times. This sequence joins TRBV7-9 and TRBJ2-7; D perhaps matches TRBD1 (5 bases). The CDR3 spans 14 residues. Trimming stripped 3 bases from V and 5 bases from J, with 14 bases between. Germline assignment: CDR1 SEHNR and CDR2 FQNEAQ (reference sequence). As DNA, the CDR3 is TGTGCCAGCAGCTTGTCAGGGCGCTCTCACGAGCAGTACTTC. This translates into CASSLSGRSHEQYF.

The chain carries TRBV27 and TRBJ2-2, with D unresolved. The V gene's germline CDR1 is MNHEY and CDR2 SMNVEV (reference sequence). The CDR3 totals 14 residues. Trimming shortened V by 2 bases and J by 6 bases, and 10 bases separated the two germline ends. The CDR3 region is CASSLGPPSGELFF. The CDR3 DNA reads as TGTGCCAGCAGTTTAGGTCCCCCGTCCGGGGAGCTGTTTTTT.

This clonotype was counted many times. The rearrangement links TRBV12-3 or TRBV12-4 to TRBJ2-7, with 7 nucleotides matching TRBD2. Trimming cost V 1 base and J 1 base; bases outside gene matches: 10. CDR3 size: 17 residues. The CDR3 DNA reads as TGTGCCAGCAGTTTAGTTTATCCGGGACTACCGTCCTACGAGCAGTACTTC. Protein: CASSLVYPGLPSYEQYF.

The chain is built from TRBV29-1 and TRBJ2-7, with 7 bases lining up with TRBD1. This CDR3 is built from 14 residues. V gave up 4 bases and J gave up 0 bases; unmatched junction bases: 6. Germline V CDR1 and CDR2: SQVTM, ANQGSEA. CDR3 nucleotide sequence: TGCAGCGTTGGCTCGGGACAGCACTCCTACGAGCAGTACTTC. Translating gives CSVGSGQHSYEQYF.

The genes are TRBV20-1 and TRBJ2-3; tentatively, D is TRBD1 or TRBD2 (5 bases each). The ends were cut back, 0 bases at V and 11 bases at J, with 18 bases in the middle. This CDR3 has 14 amino acids. Germline V gene sequence: CDR1 DFQATT, CDR2 SNEGSKA (reference sequence). The chain's CDR3 is CSARDPRDGTKQYF. CDR3 nucleotide sequence: TGCAGTGCTAGAGATCCTCGGGACGGAACCAAGCAGTATTTT.

This clonotype was detected a few times. The V gene is TRBV4-2, the J gene TRBJ2-3; 9 bases are shared with TRBD2. After removal of 5 bases from V and 1 base from J, the junction contained 4 bases not matched to a gene. The CDR3 length is 15 residues. Germline-derived CDR1 and CDR2 are LGHNA and YNFKEQ. CDR3 loop: CASSYIAGGTDTQYF. CDR3 DNA sequence: TGTGCCAGCAGCTACATAGCGGGGGGCACAGATACGCAGTATTTT.

This clonotype was seen many times. This chain uses TRBV7-2 with TRBJ2-1; D is unclear. From germline, CDR1 is SGHTA and CDR2 FQGNSA. V lost 3 bases and J 7 bases, leaving 10 bases between the germline ends. The CDR3 loop spans 13 amino acids. The CDR3 sequence: CASSFNRLNEQFF. CDR3 sequence (DNA): TGTGCCAGCAGCTTTAACAGATTGAATGAGCAGTTCTTC.

Only a few counts were recorded for this clonotype. CDR3 nucleotides: TGTGCCTGGGACAGGGGGCAGAATTCACCCCTCCACTTT. Its protein product is CAWDRGQNSPLHF. The gene calls are TRBV30 and TRBJ1-6; 10 nucleotides agree with TRBD1. Trimming cost V 5 bases and J 7 bases; bases outside gene matches: 2. The CDR3 totals 13 residues. CDR1 and CDR2 from the germline V gene are GTSNPN and SVGIG (reference sequence).

This clonotype was detected many times. The J gene is TRBJ2-7, the V gene TRBV29-1; a possible D gene is TRBD1 (6 bases). The CDR3 is made up of 12 amino acids. Per germline, CDR1 SQVTM and CDR2 ANQGSEA. The V end was cut by 5 bases, the J end by 2 bases, with 10 bases between. CDR3 DNA sequence: TGCAGCGTTAGAACAGGGACCTACGAGCAGTACTTC. Its translation: CSVRTGTYEQYF.

This chain connects TRBV2 to TRBJ2-3, with D hard to call. V lost 3 bases, J lost 2 bases, and 3 bases lay in between. Per the germline V gene, CDR1 is SNHLY and CDR2 is FYNNEI. The CDR3 is made up of 12 amino acids. The CDR3, as DNA: TGTGCCAGCAGTGAGCACACAGATACGCAGTATTTT. Protein product: CASSEHTDTQYF.

The genes are TRBV12-3 or TRBV12-4 and TRBJ1-1; D gene uncertain. The CDR3 runs to 9 residues. Trimming removed 4 bases from V and 10 bases from J, with 4 bases in between. For the CDR3, the DNA is TGTGCCAGCAGTTCTGGAGCTTTCTTT. Residues: CASSSGAFF.

Only a few counts were recorded for this clonotype. J is TRBJ2-7 and V is TRBV5-1; D gene ambiguous. The CDR3 spans 11 residues. Trimming cost V 3 bases and J 5 bases, with 6 bases left between them. Germline V CDR1 and CDR2: SGHRS, YFSETQ. The CDR3 loop is CASSSDHEQYF. As DNA, the CDR3 is TGCGCCAGCAGCTCGGACCACGAGCAGTACTTC.

This clonotype was counted at least ten times. This chain connects TRBV7-2 to TRBJ2-2; D may be TRBD1 (5 bases). CDR3 length equals 15 residues. V was shortened by 2 bases and J by 3 bases, with 10 bases between the two germline ends. Germline loops: CDR1 SGHTA, CDR2 FQGNSA. The CDR3, as DNA: TGTGCCAGCAGCTTACAGGGTCGGGACACCGGGGAGCTGTTTTTT. Translation gives CASSLQGRDTGELFF.

In its sample, this clonotype was seen many times. The chain carries TRBV5-1 and TRBJ2-7; 12 bases are a match to TRBD1. The CDR3 length is 15 residues. Looked up from germline, CDR1 is SGHRS and CDR2 is YFSETQ. After removal of 4 bases from V and 3 bases from J, the junction contained 5 bases not matched to a gene. The CDR3 sequence: CASSKGQGANYEQYF. The CDR3 DNA reads as TGCGCCAGCAGCAAGGGACAGGGGGCTAACTACGAGCAGTACTTC.

V gene TRBV6-1 combines with J gene TRBJ2-3; TRBD2 might be the D (6 bases). CDR1 is MNHNS, CDR2 SASEGT, per germline. V lost 3 bases and J 3 bases, leaving 13 bases between the germline ends. This CDR3 comprises 15 residues. The DNA for the CDR3 is TGTGCCAGCAGTGATGGCGGGACTTCGACAGATACGCAGTATTTT. Its translation: CASSDGGTSTDTQYF.

The sample holds a few counts of this clonotype. The V gene is TRBV7-8, the J gene TRBJ2-1; the D gene is possibly TRBD2 (6 bases). Germline CDR1 reads SGHVS; CDR2 reads FQNEAQ. The CDR3 consists of 16 residues. The V end lost 2 bases, the J end lost 0 bases, and 11 bases lay between the germline ends. CDR3 protein: CASSLIWGDSYNEQFF. CDR3 nucleotide sequence: TGTGCCAGCAGCTTAATCTGGGGGGACTCCTACAATGAGCAGTTCTTC.